This T cell receptor (beta chain) appears in the sequencing data of a study of T cells in Graves' hyperthyroidism and ophthalmopathy. Study overall: The blood sample was taken at first diagnosis, before treatment began. Overall study findings and caveats: Model-based prediction identified ophthalmopathy a median about 6.8 months prior to its onset.

The CDR3 regions of TCR beta were amplified from RNA transcripts. HTBI primers were used for first-round RT-PCR of the TCR CDR3. TCRdb re-analysed the multiplex PCR reads in MiXCR, keeping a single row per CDR3 protein. The table records about 710,000 distinct CDR3 sequences, 16% of them present only once. Trimming removed 6 bases from V and 2 bases from J, with 11 bases in between. CDR3 length: 13 amino acids. Germline assignment: CDR1 SQVTM and CDR2 ANQGSEA. This clonotype appeared many times. The antigen is undetermined. The chain employs TRBV29-1 and TRBJ2-1, with TRBD1 as a possible D gene (6 bases). The TCR comes from a man younger than 30 with Graves' hyperthyroidism. The sequenced sample consisted of blood. CDR3 residues: CSVTGRAYNEQFF. The CDR3 DNA reads as TGCAGCGTCACAGGGCGGGCCTACAATGAGCAGTTCTTC.